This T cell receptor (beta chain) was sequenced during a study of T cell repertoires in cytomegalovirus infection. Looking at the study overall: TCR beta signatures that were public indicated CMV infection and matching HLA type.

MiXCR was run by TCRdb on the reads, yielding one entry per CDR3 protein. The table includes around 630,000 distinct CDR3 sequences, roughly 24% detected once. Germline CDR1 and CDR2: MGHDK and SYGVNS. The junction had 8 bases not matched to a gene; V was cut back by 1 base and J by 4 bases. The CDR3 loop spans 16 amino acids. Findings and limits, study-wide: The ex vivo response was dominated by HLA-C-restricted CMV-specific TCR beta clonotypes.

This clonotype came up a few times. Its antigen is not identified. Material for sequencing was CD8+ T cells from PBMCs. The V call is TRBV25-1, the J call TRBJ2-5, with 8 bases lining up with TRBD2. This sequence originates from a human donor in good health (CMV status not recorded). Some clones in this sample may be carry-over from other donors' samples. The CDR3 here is CASSEWDGGAGETQYF. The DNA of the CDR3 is TGTGCCAGCAGTGAATGGGACGGGGGGGCTGGAGAGACCCAGTACTTC.